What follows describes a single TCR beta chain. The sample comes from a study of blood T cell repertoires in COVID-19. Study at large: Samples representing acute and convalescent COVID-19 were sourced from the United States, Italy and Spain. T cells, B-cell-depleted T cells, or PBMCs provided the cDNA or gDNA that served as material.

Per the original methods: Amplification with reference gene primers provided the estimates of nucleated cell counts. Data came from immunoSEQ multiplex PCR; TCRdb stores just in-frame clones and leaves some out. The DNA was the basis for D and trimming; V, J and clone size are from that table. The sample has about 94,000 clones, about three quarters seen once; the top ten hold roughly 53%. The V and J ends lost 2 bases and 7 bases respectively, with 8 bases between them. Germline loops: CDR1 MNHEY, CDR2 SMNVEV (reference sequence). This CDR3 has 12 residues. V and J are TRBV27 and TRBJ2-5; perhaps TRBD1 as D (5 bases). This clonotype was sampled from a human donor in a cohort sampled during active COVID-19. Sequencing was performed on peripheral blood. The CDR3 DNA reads TGTGCCAGCAGTTTACCCCAGGGGACCCAGTACTTC. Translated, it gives CASSLPQGTQYF.